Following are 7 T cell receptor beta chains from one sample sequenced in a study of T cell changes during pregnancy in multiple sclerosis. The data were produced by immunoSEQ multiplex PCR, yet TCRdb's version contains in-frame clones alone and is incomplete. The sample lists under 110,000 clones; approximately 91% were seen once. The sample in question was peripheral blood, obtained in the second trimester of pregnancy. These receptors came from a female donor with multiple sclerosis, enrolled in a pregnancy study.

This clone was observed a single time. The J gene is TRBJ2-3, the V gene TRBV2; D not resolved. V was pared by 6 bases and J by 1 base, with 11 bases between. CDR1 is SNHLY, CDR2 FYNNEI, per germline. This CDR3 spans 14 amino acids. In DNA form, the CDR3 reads TGTGCCAGCAGCAGGTATAGTGGCACAGATACGCAGTATTTT. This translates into CASSRYSGTDTQYF.

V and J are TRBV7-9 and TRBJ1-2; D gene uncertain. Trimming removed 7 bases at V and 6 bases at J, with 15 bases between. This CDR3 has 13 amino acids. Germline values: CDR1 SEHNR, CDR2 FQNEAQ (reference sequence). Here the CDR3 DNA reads TGTGCCAGCAAGGAGGGAGGGATGGATGGCTACACCTTC. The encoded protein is CASKEGGMDGYTF.

This CDR3 is CASSLVPSTGELFF. CDR3 DNA sequence: TGTGCCAGCAGCTTAGTGCCGAGCACCGGGGAGCTGTTTTTT. This chain uses TRBV7-9 with TRBJ2-2; D remains unclear. Per the germline V gene, CDR1 is SEHNR and CDR2 is FQNEAQ (reference sequence). The germline V and J ends were trimmed by 1 base and 4 bases, with 7 bases remaining between them. The CDR3 sequence is 14 residues long.

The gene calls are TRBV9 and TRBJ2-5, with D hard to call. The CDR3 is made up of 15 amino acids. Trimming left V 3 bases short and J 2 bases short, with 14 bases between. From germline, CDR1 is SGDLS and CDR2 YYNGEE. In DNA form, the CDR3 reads TGTGCCAGCAGCGGGCGCGAACCGGGTCAAGAGACCCAGTACTTC. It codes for CASSGREPGQETQYF.

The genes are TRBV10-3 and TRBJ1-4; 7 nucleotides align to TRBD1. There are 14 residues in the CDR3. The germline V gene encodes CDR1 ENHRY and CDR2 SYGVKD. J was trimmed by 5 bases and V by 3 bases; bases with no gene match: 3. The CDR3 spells CAISEGGGNEKLFF. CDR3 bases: TGTGCCATCAGTGAAGGGGGCGGAAATGAAAAACTGTTTTTT.

In DNA form, the CDR3 reads TGTGCCAGCAGCTTAGATAAACTAGCGGAGGGGGCCAAAAACATTCAGTACTTC. Its protein is CASSLDKLAEGAKNIQYF. V and J are TRBV7-9 and TRBJ2-4; TRBD2 agrees at 8 bases. The V gene end was trimmed by 1 base and the J gene end by 1 base; junction bases not matched to a gene: 9. CDR3 length: 18 residues. Germline CDR1 and CDR2: SEHNR and FQNEAQ (reference sequence). Looking up the rest from reference TRBV7-9 and TRBJ2-4 gives the full variable domain: DTGVSQNPRHKITKRGQNVTFRCDPISEHNRLYWYRQTLGQGPEFLTYFQNEAQLEKSRLLSDRFSAERPKGSFSTLEIQRTEQGDSAMYLCASSLDKLAEGAKNIQYFGAGTRLSVL.

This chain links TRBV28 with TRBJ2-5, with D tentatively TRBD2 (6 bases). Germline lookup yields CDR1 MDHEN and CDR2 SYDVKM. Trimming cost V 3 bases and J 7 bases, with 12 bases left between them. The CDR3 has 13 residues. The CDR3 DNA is TGTGCCAGCAGTTTTTTTGAGGGAGGGACCCAGTACTTC. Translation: CASSFFEGGTQYF.